These 21 T cell receptor beta chains came from one sample sequenced in a study of CD8+ T cells in alopecia areata. In each case, RNA was isolated and then reverse transcribed into cDNA as the sequencing template. Produced via immunoSEQ multiplex PCR; TCRdb's table is partial and in-frame only. The table lists about 190,000 clones, more than 50% of them singletons, with under 1.2% in the top ten. Treatment denoted: oral pan-JAK inhibitor, 5-10 mg twice daily. The input for sequencing was CD4+ T cells sorted from blood, taken at week 24, from a patient treated with tofacitinib. These receptor sequences come from a human donor with alopecia areata.

Concerning this clone itself: The sample holds other DNA sequences that translate to the same CDR3. This chain uses TRBV30 with TRBJ1-5; D perhaps matches TRBD1 (6 bases). The germline V gene encodes CDR1 GTSNPN and CDR2 SVGIG (reference sequence). The CDR3 is 13 residues long. V dropped 3 bases and J dropped 3 bases, with 9 bases sitting between them. The CDR3 nucleotides are TGTGCCTGGAGCGGACAGCCCAATCAGCCCCAGCATTTT. It yields the protein CAWSGQPNQPQHF.

The rearrangement joins TRBV30 to TRBJ1-1; 7 bases agree with TRBD1. Per the germline V gene, CDR1 is GTSNPN and CDR2 is SVGIG (reference sequence). V lost 5 bases to trimming and J lost 5 bases; unmatched junction nucleotides: 5. CDR3 size: 12 residues. The CDR3 bases are TGTGCCTGGGACAGGGATGGAACTGAAGCTTTCTTT. Translated: CAWDRDGTEAFF.

V is TRBV7-2 and J is TRBJ2-1, with 9 bases lining up with TRBD1. V shed 1 base and J 8 bases; nucleotides not matched to a gene: 6. This CDR3 region has 15 residues. The V gene's germline CDR1 is SGHTA and CDR2 FQGNSA. CDR3 DNA: TGTGCCAGCAGCTTAGTAGGGACAGGGTATCATGAGCAGTTCTTC. It encodes CASSLVGTGYHEQFF.

This clone was seen a handful of times. The rearrangement uses TRBV10-3 and TRBJ2-2; 7 positions agree with TRBD2. V was pared by 6 bases and J by 4 bases, with 5 bases of the junction left unmatched. The germline V gene encodes CDR1 ENHRY and CDR2 SYGVKD. The CDR3 runs to 14 residues. The CDR3 DNA is TGTGCCATCAGGACTAGCCCCTCCACCGGGGAGCTGTTTTTT. As protein: CAIRTSPSTGELFF.

The rearrangement joins TRBV5-6 to TRBJ1-2, with D perhaps matching TRBD1 (5 bases). This CDR3 region has 14 residues. Germline V lookup: CDR1 SGHDT, CDR2 YYEEEE. V gave up 6 bases and J gave up 2 bases, with 14 bases separating them. The CDR3 DNA follows: TGTGCCAGCAAAACGGTCAGGGACAACTATGGCTACACCTTC. Amino acid sequence: CASKTVRDNYGYTF.

Concerning this clone itself: Additional DNA sequences in this sample encode the identical CDR3. This chain links TRBV29-1 with TRBJ1-2, with D possibly being TRBD1 (6 bases). In germline, CDR1 is SQVTM, CDR2 ANQGSEA. CDR3 length: 11 amino acids. V lost 3 bases to trimming and J lost 5 bases, with 7 bases between them. This chain's CDR3 is CSVDQGYGYTF. As DNA, the CDR3 is TGCAGCGTTGATCAGGGGTATGGCTACACCTTC.

This clone was detected only a few times. This chain uses TRBV29-1 with TRBJ2-3, with D possibly called TRBD1 or TRBD2 (5 bases each). V lost 4 bases and J 4 bases, leaving 12 bases between the germline ends. This CDR3 is built from 13 residues. Germline V gene sequence: CDR1 SQVTM, CDR2 ANQGSEA. CDR3 coding DNA: TGCAGCGTTGTAGTACGGGGCCCAGATACGCAGTATTTT. This codes for CSVVVRGPDTQYF.

The rearrangement joins TRBV29-1 to TRBJ1-1; D remains unclear. Trimming removed 0 bases from V and 7 bases from J, with 9 bases in between. Germline CDR1 is SQVTM and CDR2 is ANQGSEA. The CDR3 runs to 12 residues. CDR3 bases: TGCAGCGTTGAAGATCTGATGATTGAAGCTTTCTTT. Translation gives CSVEDLMIEAFF.

The V call is TRBV29-1, the J call TRBJ2-1; D unclear. V was clipped by 1 base and J by 5 bases, with 15 bases between them. This CDR3 region has 15 residues. CDR1 and CDR2 from the germline V gene are SQVTM and ANQGSEA. For the CDR3, the DNA is TGCAGCGTTGAAGCGGCAAGCAGATCTCACAATGAGCAGTTCTTC. Residues: CSVEAASRSHNEQFF.

The V and J genes are TRBV15 and TRBJ1-5; D ambiguous. Trimming stripped 0 bases from V and 6 bases from J, with 3 bases between. In germline, CDR1 is LNHNV, CDR2 YYDKDF (reference sequence). There are 12 residues in the CDR3. CDR3 sequence reads: CATSREVQPQHF. In DNA, the CDR3 is TGTGCCACCAGCAGAGAGGTTCAGCCCCAGCATTTT.

The chain carries TRBV27 and TRBJ1-6; no clear D gene. This CDR3 comprises 13 residues. The V end lost 6 bases, the J end lost 9 bases, and 12 bases lay between the germline ends. Germline CDR1 reads MNHEY; CDR2 reads SMNVEV (reference sequence). DNA of the CDR3: TGTGCCAGCAGCCCGGCCTACGGTTCACCCCTCCACTTT. This codes for CASSPAYGSPLHF.

There are a few counts of this clone. This chain joins TRBV29-1 and TRBJ2-7; a weak D match, TRBD2 (5 bases). V was clipped by 7 bases and J by 5 bases, with 15 bases between them. Germline V gene lookup returns CDR1 SQVTM and CDR2 ANQGSEA. This CDR3 spans 12 amino acids. CDR3 sequence reads: CSATGSSNEQYF. In DNA form, the CDR3 reads TGCAGCGCCACGGGGAGTTCGAACGAGCAGTACTTC.

The gene calls are TRBV29-1 and TRBJ2-3; the D is unclear. V was pared by 4 bases and J by 3 bases, with 14 bases between. CDR1 is SQVTM, CDR2 ANQGSEA, per germline. The CDR3 spans 14 residues. The CDR3 protein is CSVAKLVGTDTQYF. CDR3 nucleotide sequence: TGCAGCGTTGCTAAATTGGTGGGAACAGATACGCAGTATTTT.

The rearrangement joins TRBV11-2 to TRBJ2-2; D gene uncertain. Germline CDR1 SGHAT, CDR2 FQNNGV. This CDR3 is built from 15 residues. Trimming left V 1 base short and J 3 bases short, with 9 bases between. The CDR3 DNA sequence: TGTGCCAGCAGCTTAGTTTCCGGTCACACCGGGGAGCTGTTTTTT. Its translation: CASSLVSGHTGELFF.

The V call is TRBV19, the J call TRBJ1-2; 7 bases match TRBD1. V shed 6 bases, J shed 7 bases, and the junction held 11 bases outside the gene matches. Germline V gives CDR1 LNHDA, CDR2 SQIVND (reference sequence). CDR3 size: 14 residues. The CDR3, as DNA: TGTGCCAGTAGCCCAACAGGGGTACTACGTGGCTACACCTTC. Protein: CASSPTGVLRGYTF.

The chain is built from TRBV30 and TRBJ2-3; TRBD1 aligns across 11 bases. V lost 7 bases to trimming and J lost 3 bases; unmatched junction nucleotides: 6. Germline-derived CDR1 and CDR2 are GTSNPN and SVGIG (reference sequence). This CDR3 spans 14 amino acids. The DNA for the CDR3 is TGTGCCTCAGGACAGGGGGCTGTGACAGATACGCAGTATTTT. It codes for CASGQGAVTDTQYF.

This chain uses TRBV2 with TRBJ1-1, with D unclear. The CDR3 covers 13 residues. Germline CDR1 SNHLY, CDR2 FYNNEI. Between the trimmed V and J ends, which lost 7 bases and 0 bases, there was a span of 9 bases. CDR3: CASIGPLNTEAFF. DNA for the CDR3: TGTGCCAGCATCGGCCCACTGAACACTGAAGCTTTCTTT. Looking up the rest from reference TRBV2 and TRBJ1-1 gives the full variable domain: EPEVTQTPSHQVTQMGQEVILRCVPISNHLYFYWYRQILGQKVEFLVSFYNNEISEKSEIFDDQFSVERPDGSNFTLKIRSTKLEDSAMYFCASIGPLNTEAFFGQGTRLTVV.

CDR3 in amino acids: CAWSVPGSLNQPQHF. CDR3 DNA: TGTGCCTGGAGTGTTCCGGGCAGCCTAAATCAGCCCCAGCATTTT. V gene TRBV30 combines with J gene TRBJ1-5; no clear D gene. This CDR3 has 15 amino acids. V lost 0 bases to trimming and J lost 4 bases, with 13 bases between them. From germline, CDR1 is GTSNPN and CDR2 SVGIG (reference sequence).

The V gene is TRBV30, the J gene TRBJ1-2; 7 nucleotides align to TRBD1. Germline V gene data show CDR1 as GTSNPN and CDR2 as SVGIG (reference sequence). CDR3 length equals 13 residues. Unmatched junction bases numbered 4, after V lost 1 base and J lost 5 bases. The CDR3 loop is CAWSATTGYGYTF. Here the CDR3 DNA reads TGTGCCTGGAGTGCCACGACAGGGTATGGCTACACCTTC.

This clone was observed a few times. The chain joins TRBV7-9 to TRBJ2-1, with 12 bases that match TRBD2. Trimming removed 8 bases from V and 6 bases from J; junction bases left unmatched: 17. This CDR3 region has 18 residues. Germline CDR1 reads SEHNR; CDR2 reads FQNEAQ (reference sequence). The chain's CDR3 is CASHVVPPGTSGRNEQFF. The CDR3 DNA reads TGTGCCAGCCACGTCGTTCCCCCTGGGACTAGCGGGCGCAATGAGCAGTTCTTC.

The gene calls are TRBV29-1 and TRBJ1-1; D is perhaps TRBD1 (5 bases). Trimming removed 2 bases from V and 8 bases from J, with 9 bases in between. This CDR3 has 11 amino acids. Germline V gene sequence: CDR1 SQVTM, CDR2 ANQGSEA. The CDR3 protein is CSVEKGLEAFF. The CDR3 coding sequence is TGCAGCGTTGAAAAGGGACTCGAAGCTTTCTTT.